The 14 T cell receptor beta chains listed next were all sequenced from one sample in a study of post-analysis software for immune sequencing data. Unique molecular identifiers were built into the TCR beta cDNA libraries. TCRdb re-analysed the PCR reads in MiXCR, keeping a single row per CDR3 protein. The top ten clones hold under 7% of a sample with about 540,000 distinct CDR3 sequences, approximately 31% of them seen once. Antigen specificity for these receptors is unknown. General observations from the study: A few TRBV segments, TRBV5-6, TRBV5-1 and TRBV20-1 among them, were found more frequent in patients than controls.

The sequenced sample was blood. These receptors all stem from a girl aged 2-17 years with multiple sclerosis.

This clonotype was seen a few times. As DNA, the CDR3 is TGTGCCAGCAGGCACGGACAGGGTCCCAATCAGCCCCAGCATTTT. The encoded protein is CASRHGQGPNQPQHF. This rearrangement joins TRBV6-5 to TRBJ1-5; 8 bases fit TRBD1. Losses at the gene ends were 6 bases for V and 3 bases for J; bases not matched to a gene: 7. CDR3 size: 15 residues. The germline CDR1 and CDR2 sequences are MNHEY and SVGAGI.

This chain joins TRBV6-1 and TRBJ2-3, with D perhaps assigned TRBD1 or TRBD2 (5 bases each). The CDR3 is made up of 17 amino acids. The V end was cut by 5 bases, the J end by 4 bases, with 22 bases between. CDR1 MNHNS and CDR2 SASEGT come from the germline V gene. DNA of the CDR3: TGTGCCAGCAGTCCAACCAGAAGGGACCCGGGCCCAGATACGCAGTATTTT. Amino acid sequence: CASSPTRRDPGPDTQYF.

This clonotype was found a few times. This chain connects TRBV5-1 to TRBJ2-1, with no clear D. Germline CDR1 reads SGHRS; CDR2 reads YFSETQ. The V and J ends lost 4 bases and 6 bases respectively, with 14 bases between them. The CDR3 totals 14 residues. CDR3 DNA sequence: TGCGCCAGCAGCCCTGGGGATGTAGGCAATGAGCAGTTCTTC. As protein: CASSPGDVGNEQFF.

The chain is built from TRBV6-5 and TRBJ2-1, with D uncertain. Germline lookup yields CDR1 MNHEY and CDR2 SVGAGI. Trimming cost V 2 bases and J 0 bases, with 11 bases left between them. The CDR3 is made up of 16 amino acids. In DNA, the CDR3 is TGTGCCAGCAGTTACAACAGCGCTAGCTCCTACAATGAGCAGTTCTTC. Translated, it gives CASSYNSASSYNEQFF.

DNA for the CDR3: TGTGCCAGCAGCTTAGCGAGGGTGGGTAATGAGCAGTACTTC. This codes for CASSLARVGNEQYF. The rearrangement uses TRBV7-2 and TRBJ2-4, with a tentative D call TRBD2 (5 bases). Trimming stripped 0 bases from V and 13 bases from J, with 16 bases between. Germline CDR1 and CDR2: SGHTA and FQGNSA. The CDR3 totals 14 residues.

This clonotype was seen ten or more times. V and J are TRBV20-1 and TRBJ2-7; D is perhaps TRBD2 (7 bases). V lost 3 bases to trimming and J lost 4 bases, with 13 bases between them. The germline V gene encodes CDR1 DFQATT and CDR2 SNEGSKA (reference sequence). This CDR3 region has 13 residues. CDR3 nucleotides: TGCAGTGCTAGTTTGGCGGGGGCGTACGAGCAGTACTTC. Translating it yields CSASLAGAYEQYF.

The chain links TRBV7-6 to TRBJ2-1; 7 bases align to TRBD2. Germline V gene sequence: CDR1 SGHVS, CDR2 FNYEAQ. The CDR3 length is 14 residues. With 1 base clipped from V and 10 bases from J, the junction kept 7 bases outside the gene matches. DNA for the CDR3: TGTGCCAGCAGCTTAGGGGGCGGGGGAGGAGAGCAGTTCTTC. It yields the protein CASSLGGGGGEQFF.

The chain uses TRBV11-2 and TRBJ1-5; no definite D call. This CDR3 has 14 amino acids. V was shortened by 0 bases and J by 5 bases, with 8 bases between the two germline ends. Germline lookup yields CDR1 SGHAT and CDR2 FQNNGV. Here the CDR3 DNA reads TGTGCCAGCAGCTTAGACTCGGGCTATCAGCCCCAGCATTTT. The encoded protein is CASSLDSGYQPQHF.

The chain combines TRBV6-6 with TRBJ2-3; D may be TRBD1 (6 bases). Germline-derived CDR1 and CDR2 are MNHNY and SVGAGI (reference sequence). Trimming took off 7 bases at V and 2 bases at J, with 16 bases between the two ends. CDR3 length: 15 residues. The CDR3 here is CASNTAGAYTDTQYF. The CDR3 DNA reads TGTGCCAGCAACACGGCAGGGGCATACACAGATACGCAGTATTTT.

The chain recombines TRBV29-1 with TRBJ2-3; the match to TRBD2 covers 10 bases. The CDR3 runs to 12 residues. Germline CDR1 SQVTM, CDR2 ANQGSEA. CDR3: CGRAGGVDTQYF. The CDR3 nucleotides are TGCGGCAGAGCGGGGGGGGTAGATACGCAGTATTTT.

In this sample, this clonotype turned up a few times. The chain couples TRBV20-1 to TRBJ2-1; no firm D call. CDR1 is DFQATT, CDR2 SNEGSKA, per germline (reference sequence). This CDR3 contains 10 residues. V was pared by 4 bases and J by 8 bases, with 6 bases between. In nucleotides, the CDR3 is TGCAGTGCTATAAAGGATGAGCAGTTCTTC. This gives the protein CSAIKDEQFF.

The chain joins TRBV6-1 to TRBJ2-2; D gene unclear. Trimming took 4 bases from V and 6 from J, leaving 6 bases between them. The germline gives CDR1 MNHNS, CDR2 SASEGT. This CDR3 has 12 residues. CDR3 DNA: TGTGCCAGCAGTGTCTTCTCCGGGGAGCTGTTTTTT. Its protein is CASSVFSGELFF.

This clonotype has only a few counts. This chain uses TRBV20-1 with TRBJ2-4; D gene unclear. Germline values: CDR1 DFQATT, CDR2 SNEGSKA (reference sequence). CDR3 length: 17 amino acids. Trimming stripped 1 base from V and 1 base from J, with 17 bases between. The CDR3 DNA sequence: TGCAGTGCTAGAGGGCCCCCCGGAGTAGGTGCCAAAAACATTCAGTACTTC. This codes for CSARGPPGVGAKNIQYF.

V and J are TRBV2 and TRBJ1-2; D uncertain. CDR3 size: 16 residues. Germline assignment: CDR1 SNHLY and CDR2 FYNNEI. V was pared by 7 bases and J by 2 bases, with 20 bases between. In DNA form, the CDR3 reads TGTGCCAGCAAGATTAGAGGCCTTCTTCTCAACTATGGCTACACCTTC. It encodes CASKIRGLLLNYGYTF.